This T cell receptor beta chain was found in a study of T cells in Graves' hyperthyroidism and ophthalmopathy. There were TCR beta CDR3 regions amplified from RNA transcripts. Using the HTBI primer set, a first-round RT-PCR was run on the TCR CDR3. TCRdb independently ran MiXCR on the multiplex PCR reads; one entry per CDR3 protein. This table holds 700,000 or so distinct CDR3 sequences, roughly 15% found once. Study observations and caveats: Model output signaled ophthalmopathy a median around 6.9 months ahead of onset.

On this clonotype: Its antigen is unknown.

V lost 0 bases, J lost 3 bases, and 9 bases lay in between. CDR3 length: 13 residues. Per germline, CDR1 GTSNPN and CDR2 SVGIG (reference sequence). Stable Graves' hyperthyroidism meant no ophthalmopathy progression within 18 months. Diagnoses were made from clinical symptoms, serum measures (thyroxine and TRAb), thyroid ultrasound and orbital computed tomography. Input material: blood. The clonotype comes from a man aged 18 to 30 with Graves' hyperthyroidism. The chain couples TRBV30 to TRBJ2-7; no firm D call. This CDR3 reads CAWSVHLLYEQYF. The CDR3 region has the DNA TGTGCCTGGAGTGTACATTTACTCTACGAGCAGTACTTC.